One sample yielded the 4 T cell receptor beta chains listed below, sequenced in a study of T cell responses to AZD1222 COVID-19 vaccine (dated by TCRdb to the early 2020s). The time point label for this specimen denotes: baseline before first vaccination. Libraries were constructed by the immunoSEQ multiplex PCR assay. This is the immuneACCESS table as TCRdb keeps it, with only in-frame sequences that have V and J called. A part of the clones is gone; compared with another copy, unresolved V genes explain less than half, and the rest is unexplained. This sample comprises under 150,000 clones, about 92% of them detected only once. The ten largest clones take up 2.5% to 3.5% of the sample. The sequenced sample was peripheral blood, obtained on day 0 of AZD1222 vaccination. The receptor source for this set is an adult in good health.

V usage is TRBV5-8 and J usage is TRBJ1-2; D ambiguous. The CDR3 is made up of 15 amino acids. Trimming shortened V by 2 bases and J by 6 bases, and 17 bases separated the two germline ends. Per the germline V gene, CDR1 is SGHTS and CDR2 is YDEGEE. CDR3 coding DNA: TGTGCCAGCAGCTTAGTCCAGGCCGCCCCACATGGCTACACCTTC. Translated, it gives CASSLVQAAPHGYTF.

The rearrangement joins TRBV7-9 to TRBJ2-2; D is perhaps TRBD1 or TRBD2 (5 bases each). Per the germline V gene, CDR1 is SEHNR and CDR2 is FQNEAQ (reference sequence). This CDR3 spans 12 amino acids. V lost 5 bases to trimming and J lost 13 bases, with 14 bases between them. CDR3 amino acids: CASSGDGEWLFF. The CDR3 DNA follows: TGTGCCAGCAGCGGGGACGGGGAGTGGCTGTTTTTT.

V gene TRBV19 combines with J gene TRBJ1-1; D may be TRBD1 (5 bases). Germline V CDR1 and CDR2: LNHDA, SQIVND (reference sequence). The V gene lost 5 bases and the J gene lost 3 bases, with 16 bases spanning the gap. CDR3 length: 15 residues. CDR3 bases: TGTGCCAGTAGTGCGGGACCTTCCAAGGACACTGAAGCTTTCTTT. As protein: CASSAGPSKDTEAFF.

The V gene is TRBV5-1, the J gene TRBJ2-4, with a tentative D call TRBD2 (5 bases). CDR3 length: 16 residues. Per germline, CDR1 SGHRS and CDR2 YFSETQ. Trimming stripped 0 bases from V and 2 bases from J, with 12 bases between. CDR3 DNA: TGCGCCAGCAGCTTGGGAGCGGTCCCCTCCAAAAACATTCAGTACTTC. It yields the protein CASSLGAVPSKNIQYF.